The following is a T cell receptor beta chain sequence with its context. Its antigen is unknown. The sample comes from a study of long-term antiretroviral therapy in people with HIV. The assay used was immunoSEQ (version v3.0), run at survey level. The table came from immunoSEQ multiplex PCR; TCRdb's copy has only in-frame clones and leaves some out. Here the sample spans over 15,000 clones, roughly nine tenths being singletons. From germline, CDR1 is LNHDA and CDR2 SQIVND (reference sequence). This CDR3 has 14 residues. Unmatched junction bases numbered 4, after V lost 5 bases and J lost 1 base. General study points: Relative to control repertoires, HIV repertoires exhibited narrower CDR3 length ranges.

The sequence derives from a woman aged 40 to 50 with HIV. The gene calls are TRBV19 and TRBJ1-2; 7 bases agree with TRBD1. Here the sequenced sample was unsorted PBMCs, taken 0.6 years after starting antiretroviral therapy. CDR3 in amino acids: CASSPGQINYGYTF. The CDR3 coding sequence is TGTGCCAGTAGTCCGGGACAGATTAACTATGGCTACACCTTC.